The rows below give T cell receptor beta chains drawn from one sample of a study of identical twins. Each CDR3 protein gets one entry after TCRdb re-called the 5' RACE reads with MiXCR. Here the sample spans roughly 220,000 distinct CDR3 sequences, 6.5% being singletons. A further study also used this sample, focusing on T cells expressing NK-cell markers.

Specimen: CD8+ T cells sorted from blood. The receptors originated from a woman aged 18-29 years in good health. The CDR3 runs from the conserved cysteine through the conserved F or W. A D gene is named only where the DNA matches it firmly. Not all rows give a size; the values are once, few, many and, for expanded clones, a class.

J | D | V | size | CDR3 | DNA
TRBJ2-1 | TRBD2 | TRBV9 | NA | CASGGGLAGEQFF | TGTGCCAGCGGCGGGGGACTAGCCGGTGAGCAGTTCTTC
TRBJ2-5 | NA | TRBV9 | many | CASSVSGGKETQYF | TGTGCCAGCAGCGTTTCGGGGGGCAAGGAGACCCAGTACTTC
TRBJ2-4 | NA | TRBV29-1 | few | CSVEKNIQYF | TGCAGCGTTGAAAAAAACATTCAGTACTTC
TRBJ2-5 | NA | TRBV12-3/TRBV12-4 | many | CASSFVIGETQYF | TGTGCCAGCAGTTTTGTTATCGGTGAGACCCAGTACTTC
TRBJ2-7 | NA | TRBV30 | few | CAWSGGQPYEQYF | TGTGCCTGGAGCGGGGGACAACCCTACGAGCAGTACTTC
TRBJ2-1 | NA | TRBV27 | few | CASSLYPRGGHNEQFF | TGTGCCAGCAGTTTATATCCCCGGGGAGGCCACAATGAGCAGTTCTTC
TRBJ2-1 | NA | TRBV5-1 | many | CASSLSWNNEQFF | TGCGCCAGCAGCCTTTCGTGGAACAATGAGCAGTTCTTC
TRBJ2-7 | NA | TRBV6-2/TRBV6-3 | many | CASSYGTGHYEQYF | TGTGCCAGCAGTTACGGCACGGGCCACTACGAGCAGTACTTC
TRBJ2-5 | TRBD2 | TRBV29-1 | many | CSVEDRGEYQETQYF | TGCAGCGTTGAAGATCGGGGGGAGTACCAAGAGACCCAGTACTTC
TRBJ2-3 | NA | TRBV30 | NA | CAWEDPPRTDTQYF | TGTGCCTGGGAAGACCCGCCACGCACAGATACGCAGTATTTT
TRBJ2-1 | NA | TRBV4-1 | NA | CASSQSLGFGNEQFF | TGCGCCAGCAGCCAAAGCTTGGGGTTCGGCAATGAGCAGTTCTTC
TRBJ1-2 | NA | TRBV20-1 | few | CSASEESNYGYTF | TGCAGTGCTAGTGAGGAGTCCAACTATGGCTACACCTTC
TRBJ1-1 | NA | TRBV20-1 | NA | CSAREDRQLNTEAFF | TGCAGTGCTAGAGAAGATAGACAGTTGAACACTGAAGCTTTCTTT
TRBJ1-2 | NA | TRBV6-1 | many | CASNKRDMPRGGYTF | TGTGCCAGCAACAAACGGGACATGCCCCGAGGTGGCTACACCTTC
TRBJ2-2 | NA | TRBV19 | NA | CASSIDLVAGELFF | TGTGCCAGTAGTATAGATCTAGTTGCCGGGGAGCTGTTTTTT
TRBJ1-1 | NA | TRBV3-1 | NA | CASSQVELNTEAFF | TGTGCCAGCAGCCAAGTGGAGTTGAACACTGAAGCTTTCTTT
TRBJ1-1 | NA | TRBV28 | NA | CARSPGGLREAFF | TGTGCCAGGAGCCCCGGGGGGCTTAGAGAAGCTTTCTTT
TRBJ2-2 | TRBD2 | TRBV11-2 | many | CASSLESGGAKTGELFF | TGTGCCAGCAGCTTAGAGAGCGGGGGGGCAAAGACCGGGGAGCTGTTTTTT
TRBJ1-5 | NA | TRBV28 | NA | CASMGGYQPQHF | TGTGCCAGCATGGGGGGTTATCAGCCCCAGCATTTT
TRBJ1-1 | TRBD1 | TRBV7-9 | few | CASSRTGFEAFF | TGTGCCAGCAGCCGGACAGGGTTTGAAGCTTTCTTT
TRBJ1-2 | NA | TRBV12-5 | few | CASGLASEHYTF | TGTGCTAGTGGTTTGGCATCCGAGCACTACACCTTC
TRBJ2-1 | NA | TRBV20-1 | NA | CSASPGRAPYNEQFF | TGCAGTGCTTCCCCGGGACGGGCGCCTTACAATGAGCAGTTCTTC
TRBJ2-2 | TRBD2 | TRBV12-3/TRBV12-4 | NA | CASSLEVAGGPTGELFF | TGTGCCAGCAGCTTGGAGGTTGCGGGGGGACCCACCGGGGAGCTGTTTTTT
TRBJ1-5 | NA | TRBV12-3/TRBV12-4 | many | CASSLSRVPQHF | TGTGCCAGCAGTTTATCGAGGGTACCCCAGCATTTT
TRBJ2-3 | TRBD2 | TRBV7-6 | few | CASSFGGGAYTDTQYF | TGTGCCAGCAGCTTCGGCGGGGGGGCTTACACAGATACGCAGTATTTT
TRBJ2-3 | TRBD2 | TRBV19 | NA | CASSPAGEGTDTQYF | TGTGCCAGTAGCCCAGCGGGAGAGGGAACAGATACGCAGTATTTT
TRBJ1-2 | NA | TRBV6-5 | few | CASSYSASHYGYTF | TGTGCCAGCAGTTACTCGGCCAGTCACTATGGCTACACCTTC
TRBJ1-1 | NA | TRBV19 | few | CASSSNPGRHTEAFF | TGTGCCAGTTCCTCTAACCCGGGACGGCACACTGAAGCTTTCTTT
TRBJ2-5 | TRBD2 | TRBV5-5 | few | CASSSGLSGRAETQYF | TGTGCCAGCAGCTCTGGTCTTAGCGGGAGGGCTGAGACCCAGTACTTC
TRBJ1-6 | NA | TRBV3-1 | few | CASSQVRTAPGNSPLHF | TGTGCCAGCAGCCAAGTACGGACGGCGCCGGGAAATTCACCCCTCCACTTT
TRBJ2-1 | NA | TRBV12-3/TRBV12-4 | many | CASSTPDRKPNEQFF | TGTGCCAGCAGTACCCCGGACCGAAAGCCCAATGAGCAGTTCTTC
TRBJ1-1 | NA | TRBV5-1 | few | CASKEGSHNNLAFF | TGCGCCAGCAAAGAGGGGTCCCACAACAACTTAGCTTTCTTT
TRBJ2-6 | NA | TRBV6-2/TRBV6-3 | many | CASSSRLSGANVLTF | TGTGCCAGCAGTTCCCGACTCTCTGGGGCCAACGTCCTGACTTTC
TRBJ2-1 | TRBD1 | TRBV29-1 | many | CSCRGGARDRAYNEQFF | TGCAGCTGCCGGGGAGGAGCTCGGGACAGGGCCTACAATGAGCAGTTCTTC
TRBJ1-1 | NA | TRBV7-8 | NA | CASSLSLSGEAFF | TGTGCCAGCAGCTTAAGTCTATCTGGTGAAGCTTTCTTT
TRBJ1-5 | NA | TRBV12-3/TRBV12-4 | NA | CASSLSEGQPQHF | TGTGCCAGCAGTTTATCGGAAGGCCAGCCCCAGCATTTT
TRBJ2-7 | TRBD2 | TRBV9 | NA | CASSGGGAGVSNEQYF | TGTGCCAGCAGCGGGGGGGGAGCGGGAGTTTCGAACGAGCAGTACTTC
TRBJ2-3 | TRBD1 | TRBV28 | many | CASSTPGTGHTDTQYF | TGTGCCAGCAGTACCCCCGGGACAGGGCACACAGATACGCAGTATTTT
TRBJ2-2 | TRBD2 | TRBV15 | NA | CATPGGTSSGELFF | TGTGCCACCCCTGGGGGGACTAGTAGCGGGGAGCTGTTTTTT